This T cell receptor (beta chain) was profiled in a study of identical twins. Only a few counts were recorded for this clonotype. The CDR3 consists of 13 residues. Germline CDR1 and CDR2: SGHKS and YYEKEE (reference sequence). V lost 0 bases and J 3 bases, leaving 7 bases between the germline ends. Each CDR3 protein is one row after TCRdb ran MiXCR on the 5' RACE reads. The sample lists around 340,000 distinct CDR3 sequences, more than 9% occurring once. These data were also filed under a second study, of yellow fever vaccine responses in identical twins.

The TCR sequence derives from a woman between 18 and 29 years old in good health. The sequenced sample was CD8+ T cells sorted from blood. The chain joins TRBV5-5 to TRBJ2-7; maybe TRBD2 (5 bases). This CDR3 reads CASSLGEYYEQYF. CDR3 sequence (DNA): TGTGCCAGCAGCTTGGGGGAGTACTACGAGCAGTACTTC.